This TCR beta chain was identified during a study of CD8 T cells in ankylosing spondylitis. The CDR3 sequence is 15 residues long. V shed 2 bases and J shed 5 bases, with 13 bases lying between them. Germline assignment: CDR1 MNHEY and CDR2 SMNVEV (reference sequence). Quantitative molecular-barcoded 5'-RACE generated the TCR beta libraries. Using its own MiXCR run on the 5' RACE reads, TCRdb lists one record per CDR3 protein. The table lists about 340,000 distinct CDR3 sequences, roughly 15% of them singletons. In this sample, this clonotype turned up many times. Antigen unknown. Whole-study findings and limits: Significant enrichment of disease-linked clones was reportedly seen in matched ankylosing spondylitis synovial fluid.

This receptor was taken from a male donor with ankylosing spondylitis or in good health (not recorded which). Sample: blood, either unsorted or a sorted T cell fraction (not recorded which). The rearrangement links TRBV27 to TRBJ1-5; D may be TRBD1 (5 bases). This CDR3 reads CASSLNRIGDQPQHF. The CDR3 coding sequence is TGTGCCAGCAGTTTAAACAGGATAGGAGATCAGCCCCAGCATTTT.